The 24 T cell receptor beta chains reported below all come from one sample, sequenced in a study of patients and donors after allogeneic stem cell transplantation. TCRdb re-called the RT-PCR reads through MiXCR, storing one row per CDR3 protein. The sample holds about 160,000 distinct CDR3 sequences, about 32% seen once. Sequencing was performed on blood, either unsorted or a sorted T cell fraction (not recorded which). The receptor source for this set is a human donor who was either an allogeneic HSCT recipient or a stem cell or donor lymphocyte infusion donor (not recorded which). It is not recorded whose cells these are; they may come from a transplant donor.

V gene TRBV10-3 combines with J gene TRBJ2-3, with D possibly called TRBD1 or TRBD2 (5 bases each). The CDR3 runs to 11 residues. CDR1 and CDR2 from the germline V gene are ENHRY and SYGVKD. Trimming removed 8 bases from V and 6 bases from J, with 9 bases in between. The CDR3 spells CAIEEGDTQYF. The CDR3 DNA reads TGTGCCATCGAAGAGGGGGATACGCAGTATTTT.

The chain employs TRBV9 and TRBJ2-1, with D tentatively TRBD1 (6 bases). The CDR3 consists of 15 residues. The V end was cut by 3 bases, the J end by 7 bases, with 17 bases between. Per the germline V gene, CDR1 is SGDLS and CDR2 is YYNGEE. Here the CDR3 DNA reads TGTGCCAGCAGCGCCCGCCCGCAGGGGTGGAATGAGCAGTTCTTC. It codes for CASSARPQGWNEQFF.

The V call is TRBV12-3 or TRBV12-4, the J call TRBJ2-1, with a tentative D call TRBD2 (6 bases). This CDR3 is built from 14 residues. The V end was cut by 5 bases, the J end by 7 bases, with 15 bases between. The chain's CDR3 is CASSPPGLINEQFF. The CDR3 DNA reads as TGTGCCAGCAGTCCTCCGGGACTGATAAATGAGCAGTTCTTC.

The gene calls are TRBV6-5 and TRBJ2-3, with D possibly being TRBD1 (5 bases). The germline V gene encodes CDR1 MNHEY and CDR2 SVGAGI. CDR3 length: 14 residues. V lost 6 bases, J lost 3 bases, and 13 bases lay in between. The CDR3 DNA is TGTGCCAGCAGACAACCCGACAGAACAGATACGCAGTATTTT. Translating gives CASRQPDRTDTQYF.

CDR3 coding DNA: TGTGCCAGCAGCTTAGCAGATAGCTCCTACAATGAGCAGTTCTTC. This codes for CASSLADSSYNEQFF. The chain joins TRBV7-3 to TRBJ2-1; D unresolved. Trimming shortened V by 2 bases and J by 0 bases, and 8 bases separated the two germline ends. Germline-derived CDR1 and CDR2 are SGHTA and FQGTGA. The CDR3 runs 15 residues.

The chain combines TRBV9 with TRBJ2-3; TRBD2 aligns across 11 bases. V lost 0 bases and J lost 3; bases outside the gene matches: 3. Germline CDR1 and CDR2: SGDLS and YYNGEE. CDR3 length: 16 residues. DNA of the CDR3: TGTGCCAGCAGCGTAGGCCCTAGCGGGAGGACAGATACGCAGTATTTT. This translates into CASSVGPSGRTDTQYF.

This clonotype has just a few counts. The chain combines TRBV28 with TRBJ1-5; D uncertain. The CDR3 extends over 12 amino acids. Germline V CDR1 and CDR2: MDHEN, SYDVKM. Trimming cost V 3 bases and J 6 bases, with 6 bases left between them. The CDR3 is CASSFFVQPQHF. DNA for the CDR3: TGTGCCAGCAGTTTTTTTGTTCAGCCCCAGCATTTT.

This clonotype has just a few counts. The rearrangement links TRBV27 to TRBJ1-3; D perhaps matches TRBD1 (6 bases). The CDR3 is made up of 16 amino acids. CDR1 is MNHEY, CDR2 SMNVEV, per germline (reference sequence). The V gene lost 1 base and the J gene lost 4 bases, with 14 bases spanning the gap. Here the CDR3 reads CASSLLAGARGNTIYF. CDR3 bases: TGTGCCAGCAGTTTATTGGCAGGGGCGAGAGGAAACACCATATATTTT.

The chain's CDR3 is CASSPVAGGQETQYF. In DNA form, the CDR3 reads TGTGCCAGCTCACCAGTAGCGGGAGGGCAAGAGACCCAGTACTTC. The chain carries TRBV18 and TRBJ2-5, with 11 bases matching TRBD2. The germline V gene has CDR1 KGHSH and CDR2 LQKENI. Unmatched junction bases numbered 1, after V lost 2 bases and J lost 2 bases. This CDR3 is built from 15 residues.

V gene TRBV5-1 combines with J gene TRBJ1-4; 8 positions match TRBD1. Germline CDR1 reads SGHRS; CDR2 reads YFSETQ. The CDR3 totals 16 residues. V lost 4 bases to trimming and J lost 6 bases; unmatched junction nucleotides: 11. CDR3 in amino acids: CASSQRSTGVDEKLFF. The CDR3 coding sequence is TGCGCCAGCAGCCAGCGTTCGACAGGGGTAGATGAAAAACTGTTTTTT.

Only a few counts were recorded for this clonotype. The J gene is TRBJ2-7, the V gene TRBV4-3, with TRBD2 matching over 13 bases. J gave up 7 bases and V 1 base, and 4 bases lay outside the gene matches. Germline V gives CDR1 LGHNA, CDR2 YSLEER. The CDR3 runs 15 residues. CDR3 DNA sequence: TGCGCCAGCAGCCAAGTAGGACTAGCGGGAGTAGAGCAGTACTTC. Translated: CASSQVGLAGVEQYF.

The J gene is TRBJ2-1, the V gene TRBV20-1; TRBD1 might be the D (5 bases). Between the trimmed V and J ends, which lost 2 bases and 3 bases, there was a span of 11 bases. CDR1 and CDR2 from the germline V gene are DFQATT and SNEGSKA (reference sequence). The CDR3 covers 14 residues. CDR3 amino acids: CSARQQGFYNEQFF. The CDR3 nucleotides read TGCAGTGCTAGACAGCAGGGCTTCTACAATGAGCAGTTCTTC.

This chain connects TRBV10-3 to TRBJ2-7, with 7 bases fitting TRBD2. CDR3 length equals 16 residues. Trimming cost V 0 bases and J 2 bases; bases outside gene matches: 7. Germline V gene sequence: CDR1 ENHRY, CDR2 SYGVKD. The CDR3 bases are TGTGCCATCAGTGAGTCATGGGCAGGGAGGGCCTACGAGCAGTACTTC. This encodes CAISESWAGRAYEQYF.

The chain combines TRBV6-2 or TRBV6-3 with TRBJ1-4; TRBD1 matches 7 bases. The germline V gene encodes CDR1 MNHEY and CDR2 SVGEGT. V was clipped by 1 base and J by 7 bases; unmatched bases: 3. CDR3 length equals 14 residues. For the CDR3, the DNA is TGTGCCAGCAGTTACTGGGACAGAGGTGAAAAACTGTTTTTT. Its protein is CASSYWDRGEKLFF.

This clonotype showed up just a few times. The chain is built from TRBV4-3 and TRBJ1-1; D perhaps matches TRBD1 (6 bases). The germline V gene has CDR1 LGHNA and CDR2 YSLEER. The CDR3 is 14 residues long. V shed 0 bases and J shed 11 bases, with 16 bases lying between them. The CDR3 sequence: CASSQDRLGAKAFF. The CDR3, as DNA: TGCGCCAGCAGCCAAGATCGTTTGGGGGCAAAGGCTTTCTTT.

In this sample, this clonotype turned up a few times. The rearrangement uses TRBV20-1 and TRBJ1-5, with 7 bases that match TRBD1. This CDR3 contains 12 residues. The trim removed 6 bases at V and 6 bases at J, leaving 5 bases unmatched. The germline V gene has CDR1 DFQATT and CDR2 SNEGSKA (reference sequence). The CDR3 DNA is TGCAGTGCCCGTAACAGGGGTCAGCCCCAGCATTTT. Protein sequence: CSARNRGQPQHF.

This clonotype was detected only a few times. The V call is TRBV20-1, the J call TRBJ2-2; 15 nucleotides match TRBD2. Germline V gene data show CDR1 as DFQATT and CDR2 as SNEGSKA (reference sequence). CDR3 length equals 16 residues. Trimming took 4 bases from V and 6 from J; bases not matched to a gene: 6. CDR3 loop: CSAMGLAGGPSGELFF. Here the CDR3 DNA reads TGCAGTGCTATGGGACTAGCGGGAGGCCCGTCCGGGGAGCTGTTTTTT.

The chain carries TRBV6-5 and TRBJ1-1, with D unresolved. Germline assignment: CDR1 MNHEY and CDR2 SVGAGI. CDR3 size: 13 residues. Trimming stripped 8 bases from V and 1 base from J, with 11 bases between. The CDR3 spells CASQFNPNTEAFF. CDR3 coding DNA: TGTGCCAGCCAGTTTAACCCGAACACTGAAGCTTTCTTT.

V gene TRBV7-2 combines with J gene TRBJ2-5, with D possibly matching TRBD1 (5 bases). V was cut by 5 bases and J by 2 bases, with 12 bases left in between. Germline V gene data show CDR1 as SGHTA and CDR2 as FQGNSA. The CDR3 consists of 14 residues. Here the CDR3 reads CASSLQTVQETQYF. The CDR3 nucleotides read TGTGCCAGCAGCCTCCAGACAGTTCAAGAGACCCAGTACTTC.

This clonotype was counted many times. The rearrangement links TRBV12-3 or TRBV12-4 to TRBJ1-1, with TRBD1 as a possible D gene (6 bases). Trimming shortened V by 3 bases and J by 4 bases, and 15 bases separated the two germline ends. This CDR3 has 15 amino acids. The CDR3, as DNA: TGTGCCAGCAGTTTCCCCGCCAGGGGTGTCACTGAAGCTTTCTTT. This sequence encodes CASSFPARGVTEAFF.

This clonotype was picked up a small number of times. This chain joins TRBV5-6 and TRBJ1-5, with 9 bases aligning to TRBD1. Germline V lookup: CDR1 SGHDT, CDR2 YYEEEE. The trim removed 2 bases at V and 6 bases at J, leaving 12 bases unmatched. The CDR3 consists of 17 residues. As DNA, the CDR3 is TGTGCCAGCAGCTTAGGGACAGGGAGAAGGGTAGGTCAGCCCCAGCATTTT. Amino acid sequence: CASSLGTGRRVGQPQHF.

This clonotype showed up just a few times. Here the CDR3 reads CASSFQTSGKETQYF. The CDR3 DNA follows: TGTGCCAGCAGCTTTCAGACTAGCGGAAAAGAGACCCAGTACTTC. The chain combines TRBV11-2 with TRBJ2-5; 9 nucleotides line up with TRBD2. This CDR3 is built from 15 residues. Germline V CDR1 and CDR2: SGHAT, FQNNGV. With V trimmed by 3 bases and J by 3 bases, 5 bases remained unmatched.

The chain uses TRBV6-5 and TRBJ1-1; D is unresolved. Germline V gene sequence: CDR1 MNHEY, CDR2 SVGAGI. V was cut by 6 bases and J by 9 bases, with 14 bases left in between. This CDR3 has 12 residues. This CDR3 is CASSPGRTKAFF. In nucleotides, the CDR3 is TGTGCCAGCAGCCCCGGACGTACCAAAGCTTTCTTT.

The gene calls are TRBV20-1 and TRBJ2-1; tentative D call: TRBD2 (6 bases). The CDR3 loop spans 12 amino acids. The germline V and J ends were trimmed by 7 bases and 4 bases, with 11 bases remaining between them. The V gene's germline CDR1 is DFQATT and CDR2 SNEGSKA (reference sequence). Written as DNA, the CDR3 is TGCAGTGTGGGTGGGGGGTACAATGAGCAGTTCTTC. Its protein is CSVGGGYNEQFF.